The rows below give T cell receptor beta chains drawn from one sample of a study of OX40 agonist ivuxolimab in advanced cancers. Libraries were prepared by immunoSEQ multiplex PCR; TCRdb keeps only in-frame clonotypes and omits some of them. The sample records under 45,000 clones, 80% to 90% being singletons. The sample in question was CD4+ or CD8+ T cells sorted from blood, obtained in a trial of the OX40 agonist ivuxolimab. The receptors were sampled from an adult with an advanced solid tumor such as melanoma, head and neck, liver or kidney cancer. Both conserved end residues are part of each CDR3. Fields, in order: clone size, V gene, D gene, J gene, CDR3 protein, CDR3 DNA. D genes are given only for firm matches. Clone size, where shown, is once, few, many, or a class for clones that have expanded.

>few|TRBV7-2|TRBD2|TRBJ2-7
CASSFGGGNSYEQYF
TGTGCCAGCAGCTTCGGCGGGGGAAATTCCTACGAGCAGTACTTC
>once|TRBV18|TRBD1|TRBJ1-1
CASSPDRGGNTEAFF
TGTGCCAGCTCACCAGACAGGGGAGGGAACACTGAAGCTTTCTTT
>NA|TRBV6-5|NA|TRBJ1-1
CASSYSTGRAFF
TGTGCCAGCAGTTACTCAACAGGGAGAGCTTTCTTT
>NA|TRBV2|NA|TRBJ2-1
CASSEVQGSEQFF
TGTGCCAGCAGTGAAGTTCAAGGAAGTGAGCAGTTCTTC
>NA|TRBV6-5|NA|TRBJ1-3
CASGRDRGNTIYF
TGTGCCAGCGGCCGCGACAGGGGAAACACCATATATTTT
>NA|TRBV9|NA|TRBJ1-2
CASSGPRGDYGYTF
TGTGCCAGCAGCGGACCCAGGGGAGACTATGGCTACACCTTC
>few|TRBV6-6|TRBD2|TRBJ2-5
CASSYRREGGETQYF
TGTGCCAGCAGTTACCGCCGGGAGGGCGGGGAGACCCAGTACTTC
>NA|TRBV7-3|NA|TRBJ1-1
CASSYTRGTEAFF
TGTGCCAGCAGCTATACAAGAGGGACTGAAGCTTTCTTT
>once|TRBV5-1|NA|TRBJ2-1
CASSLNNEQFF
TGCGCCAGCAGTCTCAACAATGAGCAGTTCTTC
>NA|TRBV27|TRBD1|TRBJ1-2
CASGRQGFFEGYTF
TGTGCCAGCGGGAGACAGGGGTTTTTCGAAGGCTACACCTTC
>NA|TRBV2|NA|TRBJ2-3
CASSKRTATDTQYF
TGTGCCAGCAGTAAAAGGACAGCCACAGATACGCAGTATTTT
>NA|TRBV6-5|NA|TRBJ1-1
CASSYSNRMNTEAFF
TGTGCCAGCAGTTACTCGAACAGGATGAACACTGAAGCTTTCTTT
>NA|TRBV29-1|NA|TRBJ1-2
CSVDLGDPYGYTF
TGCAGCGTTGATTTGGGGGACCCCTATGGCTACACCTTC
>NA|TRBV2|NA|TRBJ2-5
CASSAGSWETQYF
TGTGCCAGCAGTGCGGGCTCCTGGGAGACCCAGTACTTC
>once|TRBV6-5|NA|TRBJ1-3
CASSEASGNTIYF
TGTGCCAGCAGTGAGGCCTCTGGAAACACCATATATTTT
>NA|TRBV18|NA|TRBJ1-2
CASSRGSDYGYTF
TGTGCCAGCTCACGGGGGTCTGACTATGGCTACACCTTC
>NA|TRBV4-1|NA|TRBJ1-2
CASSQGTANYGYTF
TGCGCCAGCAGCCAAGGGACGGCGAACTATGGCTACACCTTC
>NA|TRBV6-1|NA|TRBJ2-3
CASNLGETDTQYF
TGTGCCAGCAACCTTGGTGAGACAGATACGCAGTATTTT
>NA|TRBV5-1|TRBD1|TRBJ2-5
CASSQTYRGQETQYF
TGCGCCAGCAGCCAAACCTACAGGGGGCAGGAGACCCAGTACTTC
>NA|TRBV18|NA|TRBJ2-7
CASSPAGVYEQYF
TGTGCCAGCTCACCGGCAGGGGTTTACGAGCAGTACTTC
>NA|TRBV18|NA|TRBJ1-5
CASSPSMGGNQPQHF
TGTGCCAGCTCACCATCGATGGGAGGCAATCAGCCCCAGCATTTT
>NA|TRBV5-4|NA|TRBJ2-7
CASSLDMSSYEQYF
TGTGCCAGCAGTTTGGATATGAGCTCCTACGAGCAGTACTTC
>NA|TRBV7-6|NA|TRBJ2-7
CASSLGGPSLSYEQYF
TGTGCCAGCAGCTTAGGGGGCCCGTCATTATCCTACGAGCAGTACTTC
>NA|TRBV18|NA|TRBJ2-1
CASSPRGAGQYNEQFF
TGTGCCAGCTCACCTCGTGGAGCGGGTCAGTACAATGAGCAGTTCTTC
>NA|TRBV27|TRBD1|TRBJ2-1
CASSLGQGYRNEQFF
TGTGCCAGCAGTCTGGGACAGGGGTATCGCAATGAGCAGTTCTTC
>NA|TRBV19|NA|TRBJ1-5
CASGDPGESQPQHF
TGTGCCAGTGGGGACCCCGGAGAGAGTCAGCCCCAGCATTTT
>NA|TRBV5-4|TRBD2|TRBJ2-7
CASSPGLAGGGEQYF
TGTGCCAGCAGCCCGGGACTAGCGGGAGGGGGCGAGCAGTACTTC
>NA|TRBV19|NA|TRBJ1-2
CASSDRYGYTF
TGTGCCAGTAGTGACCGCTATGGCTACACCTTC
>NA|TRBV5-4|NA|TRBJ2-3
CASTMSAETDTQYF
TGTGCCAGCACTATGAGTGCGGAGACAGATACGCAGTATTTT
>NA|TRBV5-4|NA|TRBJ2-2
CASSVRQVAGELFF
TGTGCCAGCAGCGTTCGGCAGGTGGCCGGGGAGCTGTTTTTT
>NA|TRBV2|NA|TRBJ1-1
CASNRGSPEAFF
TGTGCCAGCAACCGGGGTAGCCCTGAAGCTTTCTTT
>NA|TRBV4-3|NA|TRBJ2-1
CASSRGWGNEQFF
TGCGCCAGCAGCCGGGGTTGGGGCAATGAGCAGTTCTTC
>NA|TRBV4-2|NA|TRBJ2-1
CASSPQFTSGTLNWGSVDEQFF
TGTGCCAGCAGCCCACAATTCACTTCCGGGACTCTGAATTGGGGGTCGGTCGATGAGCAGTTCTTC
>NA|TRBV7-3|NA|TRBJ2-7
CASKGTPYEQYF
TGTGCCAGCAAGGGCACCCCCTACGAGCAGTACTTC
>NA|TRBV5-4|TRBD2|TRBJ2-7
CASSQELAGDLYEQYF
TGTGCCAGCAGCCAAGAACTAGCGGGAGATCTCTACGAGCAGTACTTC
>NA|TRBV5-1|TRBD2|TRBJ2-5
CASSLGLAGGGVGETQYF
TGCGCCAGCAGCTTAGGACTAGCGGGAGGAGGCGTGGGAGAGACCCAGTACTTC
>NA|TRBV19|NA|TRBJ2-5
CATGQPQETQYF
TGTGCCACTGGCCAGCCCCAAGAGACCCAGTACTTC
>NA|TRBV11-3|TRBD2|TRBJ2-3
CASSLVWGGDTQYF
TGTGCCAGCAGCTTAGTGTGGGGGGGAGATACGCAGTATTTT
>NA|TRBV19|TRBD1|TRBJ1-4
CASSLTTGGMDEKLFF
TGTGCCAGTAGTCTCACGACAGGGGGCATGGATGAAAAACTGTTTTTT
>once|TRBV7-9|TRBD2|TRBJ2-1
CASSLGTSGRPYNEQFF
TGTGCCAGCAGCTTAGGGACTAGCGGGAGGCCCTACAATGAGCAGTTCTTC
>NA|TRBV14|NA|TRBJ2-2
CASSQDRAANTGELFF
TGTGCCAGCAGCCAAGATAGGGCAGCGAACACCGGGGAGCTGTTTTTT
>few|TRBV30|NA|TRBJ1-2
CAWSPPGTLTHYGYTF
TGTGCCTGGAGTCCCCCCGGGACACTTACCCACTATGGCTACACCTTC
>NA|TRBV6-7|NA|TRBJ2-7
CASSYRPCGITYEQYF
TGTGCCAGCAGTTACCGTCCTTGCGGGATAACCTACGAGCAGTACTTC
>NA|TRBV11-2|NA|TRBJ2-5
CASSFSPQAETQYF
TGTGCCAGCAGCTTCAGTCCTCAGGCCGAGACCCAGTACTTC
>NA|TRBV11-1|NA|TRBJ2-5
CASSLTQEYQETQYF
TGTGCCAGCAGCTTAACCCAGGAGTACCAAGAGACCCAGTACTTC
>NA|TRBV5-1|NA|TRBJ2-1
CASTRDSYNEQFF
TGCGCCAGCACCCGCGACAGCTACAATGAGCAGTTCTTC
>NA|TRBV14|NA|TRBJ1-5
CASSQDRSNCNQPQHF
TGTGCCAGCAGCCAAGATCGATCAAACTGCAATCAGCCCCAGCATTTT
>NA|TRBV4-2|TRBD2|TRBJ2-2
CASSQVGSGSTGELFF
TGTGCCAGCAGCCAAGTCGGTAGCGGGAGTACCGGGGAGCTGTTTTTT
>NA|TRBV5-5|NA|TRBJ1-2
CASSLATVYGYTF
TGTGCCAGCAGCTTGGCAACGGTTTATGGCTACACCTTC
>NA|TRBV7-3|NA|TRBJ1-2
CASSLEFNGYYGYTF
TGTGCCAGCAGCTTAGAGTTTAACGGGTACTATGGCTACACCTTC
>NA|TRBV25-1|TRBD1|TRBJ1-2
CASSEYGSNRGVNGYTF
TGTGCCAGCAGTGAATATGGTAGCAACAGGGGAGTTAATGGCTACACCTTC
>NA|TRBV5-1|NA|TRBJ2-1
CASSLSGVRYNEQFF
TGCGCCAGCAGCTTGTCGGGAGTCAGATACAATGAGCAGTTCTTC
>NA|TRBV15|TRBD2|TRBJ2-3
CATSPGAGGTDTQYF
TGTGCCACCAGCCCAGGGGCGGGAGGAACAGATACGCAGTATTTT